This T cell receptor (beta chain) derives from a study of beta chain features in type 1 diabetes. V was clipped by 1 base and J by 1 base, with 14 bases between them. CDR3 length equals 17 residues. Looked up from germline, CDR1 is SGHDN and CDR2 is FVKESK. Sequencing targeted expressed TCRB transcripts, as all isolated RNA had been reverse transcribed. The table came from immunoSEQ multiplex PCR; TCRdb's copy has only in-frame clones and leaves some out. The sample shows 220,000 or so clones, over 65% of them seen only once. Points from the study as a whole: The study found moderately but significantly shorter TCRB CDR3s in all four CD4+ subsets of Type 1 diabetes patients.

Concerning this clone itself: Its antigen is unknown.

This TCR was sampled from a young man in good health. The chain carries TRBV14 and TRBJ2-4; possible D gene TRBD2, 5 bases. The source material was naive CD4+ T cells from blood. The CDR3 loop is CASSQAGLTGAKNIQYF. In DNA, the CDR3 is TGTGCCAGCAGCCAAGCCGGGCTCACGGGGGCCAAAAACATTCAGTACTTC.